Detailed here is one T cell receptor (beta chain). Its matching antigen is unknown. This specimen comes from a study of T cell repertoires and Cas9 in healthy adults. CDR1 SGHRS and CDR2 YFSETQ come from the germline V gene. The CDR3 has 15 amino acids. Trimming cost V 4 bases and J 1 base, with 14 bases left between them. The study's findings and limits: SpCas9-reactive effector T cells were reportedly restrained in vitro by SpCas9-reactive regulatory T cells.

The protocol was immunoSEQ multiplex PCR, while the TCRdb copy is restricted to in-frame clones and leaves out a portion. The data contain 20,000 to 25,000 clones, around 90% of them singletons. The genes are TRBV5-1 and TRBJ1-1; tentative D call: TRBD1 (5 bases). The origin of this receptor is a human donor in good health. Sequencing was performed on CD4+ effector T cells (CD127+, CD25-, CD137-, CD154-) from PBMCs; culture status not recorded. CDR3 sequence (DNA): TGCGCCAGCAGCGATCGCGCGGGACGGAACACTGAAGCTTTCTTT. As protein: CASSDRAGRNTEAFF.